One sample yielded the 14 T cell receptor beta chains listed below, sequenced in a study of cytomegalovirus exposure and HLA in healthy donors. The primer mix had 60 Vbeta and 13 Jbeta primers. Clones were read by immunoSEQ multiplex PCR, and TCRdb kept only the in-frame ones, dropping some. The table has under 200,000 clones, around 75% seen once; the top ten hold 1.8%. The specimen was PBMCs. The receptors here all came from a woman in her twenties or thirties in good health and CMV-seronegative.

V usage is TRBV19 and J usage is TRBJ1-5, with TRBD1 matching over 9 bases. The CDR3 contains 15 residues. Per the germline V gene, CDR1 is LNHDA and CDR2 is SQIVND (reference sequence). V dropped 7 bases and J dropped 1; count of bases not matched to a gene: 5. As DNA, the CDR3 is TGTGCCAGTAAACGGACAGGGGTGAGCAATCAGCCCCAGCATTTT. Residues: CASKRTGVSNQPQHF.

This chain links TRBV5-1 with TRBJ1-2, with D unresolved. Germline V gene lookup returns CDR1 SGHRS and CDR2 YFSETQ. Trimming shortened V by 3 bases and J by 3 bases, and 12 bases separated the two germline ends. The CDR3 runs to 14 residues. The CDR3 DNA sequence: TGCGCCAGCAGCTCCCGGTCAGAGGACTATGGCTACACCTTC. This gives the protein CASSSRSEDYGYTF.

The chain combines TRBV19 with TRBJ2-7; no clear D gene. The V end lost 5 bases, the J end lost 6 bases, and 14 bases lay between the germline ends. The CDR3 consists of 13 residues. Germline CDR1 is LNHDA and CDR2 is SQIVND (reference sequence). The CDR3 DNA reads TGTGCCAGTAGTTTCCGGGTCTCGGTCGAGCAGTACTTC. Translated: CASSFRVSVEQYF.

The chain recombines TRBV4-1 with TRBJ2-5; D is ambiguous. The V gene lost 9 bases and the J gene lost 4 bases, with 9 bases spanning the gap. The CDR3 is made up of 11 amino acids. Germline values: CDR1 MGHRA, CDR2 YSYEKL. In DNA, the CDR3 is TGCGCCAGTGGGTCAGGAGAGACCCAGTACTTC. Translation gives CASGSGETQYF.

The chain combines TRBV5-1 with TRBJ1-1; TRBD1 aligns across 11 bases. Germline trimming cut 0 bases from V and 3 bases from J; bases unmatched to any gene: 7. This CDR3 comprises 17 residues. In germline, CDR1 is SGHRS, CDR2 YFSETQ. CDR3 loop: CASSLAGTGGLDTEAFF. In nucleotides, the CDR3 is TGCGCCAGCAGCTTGGCCGGGACAGGGGGACTGGACACTGAAGCTTTCTTT.

The chain has TRBV7-3 and TRBJ2-2; no clear D gene. The CDR3 length is 14 residues. CDR1 and CDR2 (germline): SGHTA, FQGTGA. Trimming removed 3 bases from V and 1 base from J, with 6 bases in between. CDR3 in amino acids: CASSFSGNTGELFF. The DNA of the CDR3 is TGTGCCAGCAGCTTCTCAGGGAACACCGGGGAGCTGTTTTTT.

In nucleotides, the CDR3 is TGCAGCGTTGTCCTGTTGAACACTGAAGCTTTCTTT. Protein sequence: CSVVLLNTEAFF. The chain links TRBV29-1 to TRBJ1-1; the D is unclear. CDR1 is SQVTM, CDR2 ANQGSEA, per germline. There are 12 residues in the CDR3. The V gene lost 4 bases and the J gene lost 0 bases, with 6 bases spanning the gap.

This clone appeared a single time. V gene TRBV21-1 combines with J gene TRBJ1-3. TRBV21-1 is noted as a pseudogene. The CDR3 runs to 16 residues. CDR3 amino acids: CASSPRRPGSGNTIYF. The DNA for the CDR3 is TGTGCCAGCAGCCCCCGGAGACCCGGCTCTGGAAACACCATATATTTT.

This clone has a handful of counts. This rearrangement joins TRBV6-4 to TRBJ2-2, with D perhaps matching TRBD2 (7 bases). The CDR3 has 16 amino acids. Germline CDR1 and CDR2: MRHNA and SNTAGT. V shed 6 bases and J shed 5 bases, with 19 bases lying between them. CDR3: CASSARGGRWTGELFF. The CDR3 DNA is TGTGCCAGCAGCGCGAGGGGGGGCCGTTGGACCGGGGAGCTGTTTTTT.

In its sample, this clone was seen a few times. The V call is TRBV19, the J call TRBJ1-1; D is uncertain. Deletions cut 0 bases from V and 7 bases from J, with 6 bases between. The germline V gene encodes CDR1 LNHDA and CDR2 SQIVND (reference sequence). This CDR3 is built from 12 residues. CDR3 sequence reads: CASSIDSREAFF. CDR3 sequence (DNA): TGTGCCAGTAGTATAGATTCCCGTGAAGCTTTCTTT. The variable domain in full, completed from reference TRBV19 and TRBJ1-1, reads DGGITQSPKYLFRKEGQNVTLSCEQNLNHDAMYWYRQDPGQGLRLIYYSQIVNDFQKGDIAEGYSVSREKKESFPLTVTSAQKNPTAFYLCASSIDSREAFFGQGTRLTVV.

This sequence joins TRBV6-6 and TRBJ1-1, with a possible D match to TRBD1 (5 bases). This CDR3 spans 13 amino acids. Trimming cost V 2 bases and J 1 base, with 5 bases left between them. Germline loops: CDR1 MNHNY, CDR2 SVGAGI (reference sequence). CDR3 nucleotide sequence: TGTGCCAGCAGTTACGACAGGAACACTGAAGCTTTCTTT. It is translated as CASSYDRNTEAFF.

The table lists this clone with a few counts. The rearrangement joins TRBV6-4 to TRBJ2-2, with D unclear. Germline CDR1 MRHNA, CDR2 SNTAGT. Trimming removed 3 bases at V and 7 bases at J, with 15 bases between. The CDR3 is made up of 15 amino acids. This chain's CDR3 is CASSESSPRYGELFF. As DNA, the CDR3 is TGTGCCAGCAGTGAGTCTTCACCCCGCTACGGGGAGCTGTTTTTT.

The chain combines TRBV4-3 with TRBJ1-3; no definite D call. This CDR3 comprises 14 residues. CDR1 LGHNA and CDR2 YSLEER come from the germline V gene. V shed 1 base and J shed 5 bases, with 9 bases lying between them. CDR3 residues: CASSQVERRNTIYF. The CDR3 DNA follows: TGCGCCAGCAGCCAAGTTGAGAGAAGAAACACCATATATTTT.

CDR3 protein: CASSSTWETEAFF. The CDR3 bases are TGTGCCAGCAGTTCAACGTGGGAGACTGAAGCTTTCTTT. This rearrangement joins TRBV6-1 to TRBJ1-1; D unresolved. The V and J ends lost 5 bases and 5 bases respectively, with 12 bases between them. This CDR3 region has 13 residues. CDR1 is MNHNS, CDR2 SASEGT, per germline.